This T cell receptor beta chain was sequenced in a study of blood T cells in healthy people across ages. Study-wide results and caveats: Across samples, TCR beta diversity tracked strongly with naive T cell percentage. Relative to aged donors, long-lived donors carried more naive CD4+ cells and displayed higher diversity. Significant beta diversity loss was already apparent by age approximately 42, declining roughly linearly.

Combining a sample-barcoded 5' primer with a J-beta primer mix, a second PCR ran for 7 to 11 cycles. TCRdb fed the 5' RACE reads into MiXCR, producing one record per CDR3 protein. The sample has about 970,000 distinct CDR3 sequences; about 53% are singletons. Per germline, CDR1 SGHRS and CDR2 YFSETQ. V was pared by 3 bases and J by 1 base, with 10 bases of the junction left unmatched. The CDR3 contains 18 residues. Remarks on this clonotype: Its matching antigen is unknown.

The chain links TRBV5-1 to TRBJ2-1, with TRBD2 identical over 10 bases. This clonotype was sampled from a woman aged 60-70 years in good health. Sequenced sample: blood. CDR3 coding DNA: TGCGCCAGCAGCTCCCGGAGGACTAGCGGAAAATCCTACAATGAGCAGTTCTTC. Protein product: CASSSRRTSGKSYNEQFF.